The rows below give T cell receptor beta chains drawn from one sample of a study of T cells in localized non-small cell lung cancer. Sequencing used immunoSEQ multiplex PCR; TCRdb keeps in-frame clones, though not all of them. The sample shows about 1,400 clones, over 35% of them seen only once. This material consisted of normal lung tissue next to the tumor, taken before any cancer treatment. All receptors derive from a woman between 35 and 70 years old with stage I squamous cell lung carcinoma. The CDR3 runs from the conserved cysteine through the conserved F or W. The D gene is left open where the match is weak. Clone size appears in some rows only: once, few, many, or a class for an expanded clone.

>TRBJ1-4|few|TRBV10-3|16|-
CAISEFLNGEGEKLFF
TGTGCCATCAGTGAGTTCCTGAATGGCGAAGGTGAAAAACTGTTTTTT
>TRBJ1-5|few|TRBV18|16|-
CASSPGGIGSNQPQHF
TGTGCCAGCTCACCGGGGGGGATAGGTAGCAATCAGCCCCAGCATTTT
>TRBJ2-3|-|TRBV19|15|-
CASSIPGTFGDTQYF
TGTGCCAGTAGTATCCCCGGGACCTTCGGGGATACGCAGTATTTT
>TRBJ2-3|medium-sized|TRBV11-3|17|TRBD2
CASSRLAGGQGGDTQYF
TGTGCCAGCAGCAGACTAGCGGGGGGGCAGGGAGGCGATACGCAGTATTTT
>TRBJ1-2|medium-sized|TRBV7-1|14|-
CASSPTGMGYGYTF
TGTGCCAGCAGCCCTACAGGGATGGGCTATGGCTACACCTTC
>TRBJ2-6|few|TRBV10-3|17|-
CAISEIIVSPGANVLTF
TGTGCCATCAGTGAGATCATAGTGTCGCCTGGGGCCAACGTCCTGACTTTC
>TRBJ2-1|few|TRBV11-3|14|TRBD2
CASSPRAGDNEQFF
TGTGCCAGCAGCCCTCGCGCGGGGGACAATGAGCAGTTCTTC
>TRBJ2-4|few|TRBV9|14|-
CASSPAGTVNIQYF
TGTGCCAGCAGCCCAGCGGGGACAGTAAACATTCAGTACTTC
>TRBJ1-1|-|TRBV29-1|12|-
CSAGTANTEAFF
TGCAGCGCTGGGACGGCGAACACTGAAGCTTTCTTT
>TRBJ2-7|-|TRBV19|12|-
CASKGISYEQYF
TGTGCCAGTAAGGGCATCTCCTACGAGCAGTACTTC
>TRBJ1-6|-|TRBV11-3|14|-
CASSPGQPNSPLHF
TGTGCCAGCAGCCCCGGACAACCCAATTCACCCCTCCACTTT
>TRBJ2-7|large|TRBV6-8|12|-
CASSDLSHEQYF
TGTGCCAGCAGTGACCTCTCCCACGAGCAGTACTTC
>TRBJ2-2|-|TRBV29-1|14|-
CSVGGPSHTGELFF
TGCAGCGTTGGGGGTCCGTCCCACACCGGGGAGCTGTTTTTT
>TRBJ2-2|-|TRBV9|17|-
CASSPLGSYSGTGELFF
TGTGCCAGCAGCCCCTTAGGTTCCTACAGCGGCACCGGGGAGCTGTTTTTT
>TRBJ2-1|few|TRBV2|16|-
CASSEAAGGYYNEQFF
TGTGCCAGCAGTGAAGCTGCAGGGGGGTACTACAATGAGCAGTTCTTC
>TRBJ1-2|-|TRBV29-1|12|TRBD1
CSVEAGGLGYTF
TGCAGCGTTGAAGCAGGGGGCTTGGGCTACACCTTC
>TRBJ1-2|-|TRBV15|14|-
CATSTSGVNYGYTF
TGTGCCACCAGCACCTCAGGGGTTAATTATGGCTACACCTTC
>TRBJ1-3|-|TRBV6-8|12|-
CASSFAGNTIYF
TGTGCCAGCAGTTTTGCGGGAAACACCATATATTTT
>TRBJ1-1|few|TRBV18|14|-
CASSRGGRSTEAFF
TGTGCCAGCTCGAGGGGGGGGCGCAGCACTGAAGCTTTCTTT
>TRBJ1-2|-|TRBV19|14|-
CASTKLGTSGGYTF
TGTGCCAGTACTAAACTTGGGACCTCGGGTGGCTACACCTTC
>TRBJ1-4|-|TRBV19|15|TRBD1
CASSPLQGAGRKLFF
TGTGCCAGTAGTCCCTTACAGGGGGCGGGCAGGAAACTGTTTTTT
>TRBJ2-1|medium-sized|TRBV11-3|15|-
CASSPRGSSYNEQFF
TGTGCCAGCAGCCCCCGGGGGAGCTCCTACAATGAGCAGTTCTTC